These 21 T cell receptor beta chains share one sample of origin, sequenced in a study of shared clonotypes between healthy human individuals. Assay: immunoSEQ multiplex PCR; the TCRdb copy retains only in-frame clones and omits some. The sample records approximately 1.4 million clones, around 98% being singletons. Sequenced: naive CD4+ T cells sorted from blood. Subset of the sample: CD45RA+ positively selected. The receptor set was obtained from a man aged 25-45 years in good health.

The chain combines TRBV9 with TRBJ2-2; D call uncertain. This CDR3 is built from 19 residues. Germline lookup yields CDR1 SGDLS and CDR2 YYNGEE. Trimming left V 4 bases short and J 1 base short, with 23 bases between. The CDR3 DNA reads as TGTGCCAGCAGCATAATCTTACCGGGCCCTGATTTGAACACCGGGGAGCTGTTTTTT. Amino acid sequence: CASSIILPGPDLNTGELFF. Together with reference TRBV9 and TRBJ2-2, the CDR3 gives the full variable domain: DSGVTQTPKHLITATGQRVTLRCSPRSGDLSVYWYQQSLDQGLQFLIQYYNGEERAKGNILERFSAQQFPDLHSELNLSSLELGDSALYFCASSIILPGPDLNTGELFFGEGSRLTVL.

This clone was detected only once. The chain joins TRBV6-1 to TRBJ2-7, with TRBD1 as a possible D gene (6 bases). V was clipped by 2 bases and J by 2 bases, with 19 bases between them. The V gene's germline CDR1 is MNHNS and CDR2 SASEGT. CDR3 length equals 17 residues. The CDR3 bases are TGTGCCAGCAGTGAATTCCCCCAGGGGTATTCCACCTACGAGCAGTACTTC. Protein sequence: CASSEFPQGYSTYEQYF.

The chain links TRBV5-4 to TRBJ2-2; 8 bases are a match to TRBD1. CDR3 length: 14 residues. Germline CDR1 and CDR2: SGHNT and YYREEE (reference sequence). After removal of 5 bases from V and 7 bases from J, the junction contained 7 bases not matched to a gene. This CDR3 reads CASRKTGAGGELFF. The CDR3 DNA follows: TGTGCCAGCAGAAAGACAGGGGCGGGCGGGGAGCTGTTTTTT.

This sequence joins TRBV25-1 and TRBJ2-7, with D tentatively TRBD1 or TRBD2 (5 bases each). This CDR3 comprises 15 residues. Deletions cut 3 bases from V and 7 bases from J, with 19 bases between. The germline CDR1 and CDR2 sequences are MGHDK and SYGVNS. The CDR3 sequence is CASSDQGPGIDEQYF. The CDR3 DNA reads as TGTGCCAGCAGTGACCAGGGACCAGGCATTGATGAGCAGTACTTC.

This clone was seen a few times. Other DNA sequences in this specimen translate into the identical CDR3. CDR3 region: CASSLEYEQYF. The DNA of the CDR3 is TGTGCCAGCAGCTTAGAGTACGAGCAGTACTTC. The chain combines TRBV11-2 with TRBJ2-7; D is undetermined. Germline assignment: CDR1 SGHAT and CDR2 FQNNGV. The CDR3 is 11 amino acids. Trimming took off 0 bases at V and 4 bases at J, with 1 base between the two ends.

The chain joins TRBV10-1 to TRBJ2-6; D may be TRBD1 or TRBD2 (6 bases each). From germline, CDR1 is WNHNN and CDR2 SYGVQD (reference sequence). This CDR3 spans 15 amino acids. Trimming took off 0 bases at V and 6 bases at J, with 9 bases between the two ends. The chain's CDR3 is CASSESRGAANVLTF. The CDR3, as DNA: TGCGCCAGCAGTGAGTCGAGGGGGGCGGCCAACGTCCTGACTTTC.

The rearrangement joins TRBV10-3 to TRBJ2-1, with D tentatively TRBD2 (6 bases). The CDR3 runs 19 residues. The V and J ends lost 0 bases and 8 bases respectively, with 26 bases between them. Germline CDR1 and CDR2: ENHRY and SYGVKD. For the CDR3, the DNA is TGTGCCATCAGTGAGTCGCTACGGCTCAGTAGCGGTAGCACCTATGAGCAGTTCTTC. Translated: CAISESLRLSSGSTYEQFF.

This chain links TRBV6-5 with TRBJ2-3, with TRBD1 matching 8 bases. The CDR3 consists of 13 residues. The J segment lost 6 bases and the V segment lost 6 bases, leaving 5 bases of the junction unmatched. From germline, CDR1 is MNHEY and CDR2 SVGAGI. The DNA of the CDR3 is TGTGCCAGCAGCCCATACAGGGGGGATACGCAGTATTTT. Its translation: CASSPYRGDTQYF.

The chain links TRBV6-5 to TRBJ1-1; 8 positions agree with TRBD1. Germline CDR1 and CDR2: MNHEY and SVGAGI. The CDR3 totals 14 residues. Losses at the gene ends were 7 bases for V and 2 bases for J; bases not matched to a gene: 6. The chain's CDR3 is CASNRQGTNTEAFF. The CDR3, as DNA: TGTGCCAGCAATCGACAGGGGACAAACACTGAAGCTTTCTTT.

The chain employs TRBV29-1 and TRBJ2-7; D is ambiguous. The ends were cut back, 4 bases at V and 3 bases at J, with 10 bases in the middle. The CDR3 totals 12 residues. Germline CDR1 is SQVTM and CDR2 is ANQGSEA. The DNA for the CDR3 is TGCAGCGTTGGGACCACTGACTACGAGCAGTACTTC. This translates into CSVGTTDYEQYF.

The chain is built from TRBV5-1 and TRBJ2-7; 10 bases align to TRBD2. Germline CDR1 and CDR2: SGHRS and YFSETQ. CDR3 size: 14 residues. Trimming at V came to 6 bases and at J to 2 bases, leaving 5 bases not matched to a gene. Here the CDR3 reads CASTQAGGPYEQYF. CDR3 coding DNA: TGCGCCAGCACCCAAGCGGGAGGGCCCTACGAGCAGTACTTC. Using reference TRBV5-1 and TRBJ2-7 for the parts outside the CDR3, the full variable domain is KAGVTQTPRYLIKTRGQQVTLSCSPISGHRSVSWYQQTPGQGLQFLFEYFSETQRNKGNFPGRFSGRQFSNSRSEMNVSTLELGDSALYLCASTQAGGPYEQYFGPGTRLTVT.

This clone was picked up a small number of times. The chain joins TRBV7-9 to TRBJ1-2; 7 bases are a match to TRBD1. There are 13 residues in the CDR3. After removal of 5 bases from V and 8 bases from J, the junction contained 8 bases not matched to a gene. Looked up from germline, CDR1 is SEHNR and CDR2 is FQNEAQ (reference sequence). CDR3 coding DNA: TGTGCCAGCAGCAAAGACAGGGTCTACGGCTACACCTTC. Translating it yields CASSKDRVYGYTF.

The V call is TRBV7-3, the J call TRBJ2-7, with D perhaps TRBD1 (5 bases). Trimming removed 4 bases at V and 6 bases at J, with 10 bases between. Germline V gene data show CDR1 as SGHTA and CDR2 as FQGTGA. This CDR3 comprises 12 residues. The DNA for the CDR3 is TGTGCCAGCAGCTCGGACACAGGCGAGCAGTACTTC. Protein sequence: CASSSDTGEQYF.

This chain links TRBV6-5 with TRBJ1-4, with 11 bases matching TRBD1. The CDR3 covers 13 residues. The germline V gene encodes CDR1 MNHEY and CDR2 SVGAGI. J lost 10 bases, V lost 4 bases, and 2 bases had no gene match. Written as DNA, the CDR3 is TGTGCCAGCAGTTTCGGGACAGGGGGAAAACTGTTTTTT. Protein sequence: CASSFGTGGKLFF.

The chain uses TRBV2 and TRBJ2-3; D is uncertain. CDR3 size: 12 residues. The germline V gene encodes CDR1 SNHLY and CDR2 FYNNEI. V lost 9 bases and J lost 2, with 9 bases in between. In nucleotides, the CDR3 is TGTGCCAGAGGTGTTCTCACAGATACGCAGTATTTT. It encodes CARGVLTDTQYF.

The rearrangement uses TRBV20-1 and TRBJ1-2; no reliable D call. V was clipped by 3 bases and J by 13 bases, with 15 bases between them. This CDR3 spans 11 amino acids. Germline values: CDR1 DFQATT, CDR2 SNEGSKA (reference sequence). This CDR3 is CSASQGGAGTF. CDR3 DNA: TGCAGTGCTAGCCAAGGAGGCGCCGGCACCTTC.

The rearrangement links TRBV7-3 to TRBJ2-7; D call uncertain. Germline values: CDR1 SGHTA, CDR2 FQGTGA. Trimming took off 1 base at V and 7 bases at J, with 11 bases between the two ends. The CDR3 covers 13 residues. This chain's CDR3 is CASSLNPAREQYF. The CDR3 DNA is TGTGCCAGCAGCTTAAATCCAGCGAGGGAGCAGTACTTC. The whole variable domain, remainder taken from reference TRBV7-3 and TRBJ2-7, is GAGVSQTPSNKVTEKGKYVELRCDPISGHTALYWYRQSLGQGPEFLIYFQGTGAADDSGLPNDRFFAVRPEGSVSTLKIQRTERGDSAVYLCASSLNPAREQYFGPGTRLTVT.

The gene calls are TRBV7-8 and TRBJ2-3, with 8 bases fitting TRBD2. V dropped 5 bases and J dropped 7; count of bases not matched to a gene: 11. In germline, CDR1 is SGHVS, CDR2 FQNEAQ. CDR3 length: 15 residues. CDR3 sequence: CASSGLAGKPNTQYF. CDR3 nucleotide sequence: TGTGCCAGCAGCGGTTTAGCGGGAAAACCTAATACGCAGTATTTT. The complete variable domain, with remaining parts taken from reference TRBV7-8 and TRBJ2-3, reads GAGVSQSPRYKVAKRGQDVALRCDPISGHVSLFWYQQALGQGPEFLTYFQNEAQLDKSGLPSDRFFAERPEGSVSTLKIQRTQQEDSAVYLCASSGLAGKPNTQYFGPGTRLTVL.

V gene TRBV7-9 combines with J gene TRBJ2-1; TRBD2 aligns across 8 bases. Germline CDR1 and CDR2: SEHNR and FQNEAQ (reference sequence). This CDR3 contains 16 residues. J gave up 1 base and V 3 bases, and 5 bases lay outside the gene matches. CDR3 amino acids: CASSLSAGASYNEQFF. The CDR3 nucleotides are TGTGCCAGCAGCTTGTCAGCGGGAGCGTCCTACAATGAGCAGTTCTTC.

The chain joins TRBV9 to TRBJ1-1; D is unclear. Germline V gene lookup returns CDR1 SGDLS and CDR2 YYNGEE. The CDR3 consists of 13 residues. V shed 4 bases and J shed 4 bases, with 11 bases lying between them. The CDR3 DNA reads TGTGCCAGCAGCTTACGGTTGAGCACTGAAGCTTTCTTT. Translated, it gives CASSLRLSTEAFF.

This clone was recorded only once. Other nucleotide sequences from this sample produce the same CDR3. The CDR3 spells CASSPASETQYF. DNA for the CDR3: TGTGCCAGCTCACCCGCATCGGAGACCCAGTACTTC. The J gene is TRBJ2-5, the V gene TRBV18; D unclear. Germline V gene lookup returns CDR1 KGHSH and CDR2 LQKENI. The CDR3 is made up of 12 amino acids. Trimming shortened V by 3 bases and J by 5 bases, and 7 bases separated the two germline ends.